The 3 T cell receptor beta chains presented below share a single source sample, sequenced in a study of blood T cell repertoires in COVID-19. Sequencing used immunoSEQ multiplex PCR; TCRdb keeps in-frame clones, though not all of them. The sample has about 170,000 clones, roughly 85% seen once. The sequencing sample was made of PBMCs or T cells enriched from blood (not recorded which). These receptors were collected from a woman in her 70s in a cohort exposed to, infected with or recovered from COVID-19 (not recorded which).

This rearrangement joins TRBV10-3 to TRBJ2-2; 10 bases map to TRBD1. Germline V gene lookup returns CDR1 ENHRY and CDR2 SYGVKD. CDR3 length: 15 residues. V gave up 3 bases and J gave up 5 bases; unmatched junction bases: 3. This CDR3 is CAISEPGQGTGELFF. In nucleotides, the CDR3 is TGTGCCATCAGTGAACCGGGACAGGGGACCGGGGAGCTGTTTTTT.

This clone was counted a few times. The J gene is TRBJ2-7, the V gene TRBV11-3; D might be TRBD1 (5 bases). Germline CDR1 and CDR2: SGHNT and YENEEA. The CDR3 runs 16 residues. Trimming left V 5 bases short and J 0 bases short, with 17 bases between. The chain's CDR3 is CASSVGYDSHSYEQYF. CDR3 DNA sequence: TGTGCCAGCAGCGTCGGCTATGACAGTCACTCCTACGAGCAGTACTTC.

CDR3 coding DNA: TGTGCCAGCAGCTTCAGGGGGATGGTCGCCGAGCAGTACTTC. Residues: CASSFRGMVAEQYF. This chain links TRBV7-8 with TRBJ2-7; 7 bases map to TRBD1. After removal of 3 bases from V and 6 bases from J, the junction contained 8 bases not matched to a gene. The CDR3 runs to 14 residues. CDR1 and CDR2 from the germline V gene are SGHVS and FQNEAQ.